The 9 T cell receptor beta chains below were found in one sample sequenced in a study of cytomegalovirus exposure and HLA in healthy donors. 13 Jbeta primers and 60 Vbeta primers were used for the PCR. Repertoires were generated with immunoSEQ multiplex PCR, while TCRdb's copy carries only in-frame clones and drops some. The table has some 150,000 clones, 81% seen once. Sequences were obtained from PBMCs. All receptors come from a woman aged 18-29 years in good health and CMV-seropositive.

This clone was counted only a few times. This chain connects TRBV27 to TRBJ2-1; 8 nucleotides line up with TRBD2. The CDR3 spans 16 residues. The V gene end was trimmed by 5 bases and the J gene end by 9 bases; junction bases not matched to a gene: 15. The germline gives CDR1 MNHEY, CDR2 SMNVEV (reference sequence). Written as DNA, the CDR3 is TGTGCCAGCAGTCACCAGTTACGGGGGGGCCACACTGAGCAGTTCTTC. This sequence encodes CASSHQLRGGHTEQFF.

CDR3 sequence: CASSLQGTFTNEKLFF. The CDR3 nucleotides are TGCGCCAGCAGCCTTCAGGGGACCTTTACTAATGAAAAACTGTTTTTT. This chain links TRBV5-1 with TRBJ1-4; maybe TRBD1 (6 bases). The V gene's germline CDR1 is SGHRS and CDR2 YFSETQ. The CDR3 spans 16 residues. V was trimmed by 4 bases and J by 2 bases, leaving 15 bases between them.

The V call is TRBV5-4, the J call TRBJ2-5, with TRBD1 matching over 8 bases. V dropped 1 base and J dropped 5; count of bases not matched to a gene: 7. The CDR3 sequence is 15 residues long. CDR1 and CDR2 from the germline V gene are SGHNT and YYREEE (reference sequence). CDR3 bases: TGTGCCAGCAGCTTGAGAGGACAGGGTTCGGAGACCCAGTACTTC. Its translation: CASSLRGQGSETQYF.

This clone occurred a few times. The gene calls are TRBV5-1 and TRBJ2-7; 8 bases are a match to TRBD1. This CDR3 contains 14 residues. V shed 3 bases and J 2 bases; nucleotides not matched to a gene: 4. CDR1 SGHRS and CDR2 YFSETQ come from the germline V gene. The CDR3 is CASSSGQGTYEQYF. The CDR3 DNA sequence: TGCGCCAGCAGCTCCGGACAGGGCACCTACGAGCAGTACTTC. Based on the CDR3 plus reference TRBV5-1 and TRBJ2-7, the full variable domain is KAGVTQTPRYLIKTRGQQVTLSCSPISGHRSVSWYQQTPGQGLQFLFEYFSETQRNKGNFPGRFSGRQFSNSRSEMNVSTLELGDSALYLCASSSGQGTYEQYFGPGTRLTVT.

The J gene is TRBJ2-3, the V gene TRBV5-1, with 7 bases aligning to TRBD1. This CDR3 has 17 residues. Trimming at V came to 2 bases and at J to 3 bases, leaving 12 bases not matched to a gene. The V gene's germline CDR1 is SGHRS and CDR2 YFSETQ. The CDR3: CASSLGGFGSATDTQYF. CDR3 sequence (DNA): TGCGCCAGCAGCTTAGGGGGCTTCGGTAGTGCGACAGATACGCAGTATTTT.

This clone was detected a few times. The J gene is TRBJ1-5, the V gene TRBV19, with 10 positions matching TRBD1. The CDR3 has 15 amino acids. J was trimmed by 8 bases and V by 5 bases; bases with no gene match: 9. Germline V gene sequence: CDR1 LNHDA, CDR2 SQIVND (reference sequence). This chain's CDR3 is CASSLPGQGFEPQHF. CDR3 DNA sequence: TGTGCCAGTAGTTTACCGGGACAGGGGTTTGAGCCCCAGCATTTT.

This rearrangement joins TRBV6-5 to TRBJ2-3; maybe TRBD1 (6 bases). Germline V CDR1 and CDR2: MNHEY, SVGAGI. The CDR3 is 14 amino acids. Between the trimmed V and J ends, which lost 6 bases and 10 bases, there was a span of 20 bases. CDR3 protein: CASSPAEGDRAQYF. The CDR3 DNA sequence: TGTGCCAGCAGCCCCGCTGAGGGGGATAGGGCGCAGTATTTT.

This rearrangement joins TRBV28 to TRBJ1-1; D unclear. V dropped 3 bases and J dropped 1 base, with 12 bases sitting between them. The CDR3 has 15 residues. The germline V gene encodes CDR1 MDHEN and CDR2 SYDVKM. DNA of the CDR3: TGTGCCAGCAGTTTGATCGATGGCACGAACACTGAAGCTTTCTTT. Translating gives CASSLIDGTNTEAFF.

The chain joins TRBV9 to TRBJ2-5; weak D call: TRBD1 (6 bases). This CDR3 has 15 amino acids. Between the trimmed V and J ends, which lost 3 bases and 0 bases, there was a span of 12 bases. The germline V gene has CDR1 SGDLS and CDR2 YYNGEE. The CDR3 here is CASSAYRDNQETQYF. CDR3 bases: TGTGCCAGCAGCGCTTACCGGGACAACCAAGAGACCCAGTACTTC.